Shown below are 21 T cell receptor beta chains from a single sample sequenced in a study of response to subunit inactivated influenza vaccine. TCRdb reprocessed the RT-PCR reads via MiXCR and lists one record per CDR3 protein. In the table there are about 500,000 distinct CDR3 sequences, 10% to 15% of which are singletons. The source material was PBMCs from blood, sampled 40 to 50 days after vaccination. The origin of the receptors is a man aged 45-65 years who received an inactivated influenza vaccine.

The sample holds a few counts of this clonotype. The rearrangement joins TRBV6-1 to TRBJ1-5; D uncertain. Germline lookup yields CDR1 MNHNS and CDR2 SASEGT. V was clipped by 9 bases and J by 1 base, with 10 bases between them. The CDR3 extends over 13 amino acids. In DNA form, the CDR3 reads TGTGCCAGAAGGATTGAAAGCAATCAGCCCCAGCATTTT. This gives the protein CARRIESNQPQHF.

This clonotype was found many times. V is TRBV28 and J is TRBJ2-7; 7 bases are shared with TRBD1. The CDR3 covers 14 residues. The V gene end was trimmed by 5 bases and the J gene end by 0 bases; junction bases not matched to a gene: 4. CDR1 and CDR2 from the germline V gene are MDHEN and SYDVKM. CDR3 residues: CASSNRDSSYEQYF. The CDR3 DNA is TGTGCCAGCAGTAACCGGGACAGCTCCTACGAGCAGTACTTC.

This clonotype turned up a few times. The chain joins TRBV6-2 or TRBV6-3 to TRBJ1-5; TRBD1 is a possible D gene (5 bases). This CDR3 has 15 residues. The V end was cut by 5 bases, the J end by 5 bases, with 16 bases between. Germline CDR1 MNHEY, CDR2 SVGEGT. In nucleotides, the CDR3 is TGTGCCAGCAGTCTCGCCCTGGGGGGGGATCAGCCCCAGCATTTT. Amino acids: CASSLALGGDQPQHF.

This clonotype was counted a few times. The chain recombines TRBV28 with TRBJ2-3; no clear D gene. Germline V gene sequence: CDR1 MDHEN, CDR2 SYDVKM. The CDR3 is 15 residues long. The germline V and J ends were trimmed by 6 bases and 0 bases, with 13 bases remaining between them. The CDR3, as DNA: TGTGCCAGCAGCTCCGCGCGGCGAAGCACAGATACGCAGTATTTT. It encodes CASSSARRSTDTQYF.

This clonotype occurred a few times. The chain joins TRBV12-3 or TRBV12-4 to TRBJ1-4; D possibly corresponds to TRBD1 (5 bases). The CDR3 sequence is 13 residues long. Trimming removed 3 bases at V and 6 bases at J, with 8 bases between. CDR3 protein: CASSFPRDEKLFF. As DNA, the CDR3 is TGTGCCAGCAGTTTCCCCAGGGATGAAAAACTGTTTTTT.

This clonotype came up a few times. The rearrangement links TRBV6-1 to TRBJ1-4, with 11 nucleotides matching TRBD1. Germline assignment: CDR1 MNHNS and CDR2 SASEGT. This CDR3 has 15 amino acids. V lost 5 bases and J lost 8; bases outside the gene matches: 7. The CDR3 here is CASSTRDRGGEKLFF. The DNA of the CDR3 is TGTGCCAGCAGTACCCGGGACAGGGGGGGAGAAAAACTGTTTTTT.

In this sample, this clonotype turned up many times. The chain employs TRBV12-3 or TRBV12-4 and TRBJ2-5, with unresolved D. The CDR3 sequence is 13 residues long. Trimming stripped 5 bases from V and 2 bases from J, with 9 bases between. CDR3 protein: CASSRTRQETQYF. CDR3 DNA sequence: TGTGCCAGCAGTCGGACGCGGCAAGAGACCCAGTACTTC.

This clonotype was counted many times. At one end the junction does not follow the germline gene, possibly because of a read error. The chain uses TRBV12-3 or TRBV12-4 and TRBJ2-2; no clear D. The CDR3 covers 12 residues. In DNA form, the CDR3 reads TGTGCCAGCAGCTTAGGCACCGGGGAGCTGTTTTTT. The encoded protein is CASSLGTGELFF.

This clonotype occurred many times. The CDR3 is CASLHHTGELFF. The CDR3 DNA reads TGTGCCAGTCTGCATCACACCGGGGAGCTGTTTTTT. The chain carries TRBV12-3 or TRBV12-4 and TRBJ2-2; D ambiguous. Trimming shortened V by 9 bases and J by 3 bases, and 8 bases separated the two germline ends. This CDR3 spans 12 amino acids.

In this sample, this clonotype turned up a few times. As the CDR3 is not closed by the conserved phenylalanine or tryptophan, this likely results from a read error. Because the CDR3's place on the DNA is in doubt, the DNA is left out and the CDR3 is given as listed by TCRdb. The chain has TRBV7-9 and TRBJ2-5; the table's D call, TRBD1, has no DNA check behind it. The CDR3 contains 12 residues when both ends are counted. Germline V lookup: CDR1 SEHNR, CDR2 FQNEAQ (reference sequence). This chain's CDR3 is CASSSTSGVLNS.

The V and J genes are TRBV6-2 or TRBV6-3 and TRBJ2-1, with TRBD2 matching over 9 bases. The ends lost 4 bases at V and 7 bases at J; junction bases unmatched: 8. Germline CDR1 MNHEY, CDR2 SVGEGT. This CDR3 contains 15 residues. The CDR3: CASSWLAGGPNEQFF. The DNA for the CDR3 is TGTGCCAGCAGTTGGCTGGCGGGGGGGCCAAATGAGCAGTTCTTC.

For the CDR3, the DNA is TGTGCCAGCACCCTGGGTCCGCGGGCCTACGAGCAGTACTTC. It specifies CASTLGPRAYEQYF. The gene calls are TRBV12-3 or TRBV12-4 and TRBJ2-7; D might be TRBD2 (5 bases). Trimming removed 7 bases at V and 2 bases at J, with 15 bases between. This CDR3 contains 14 residues.

The chain recombines TRBV4-2 with TRBJ1-5; D is possibly TRBD1 (5 bases). The CDR3 sequence is 14 residues long. Trimming removed 0 bases at V and 6 bases at J, with 9 bases between. Germline V CDR1 and CDR2: LGHNA, YNFKEQ. In DNA, the CDR3 is TGTGCCAGCAGCCAAGATTGGGGCAGTCAGCCCCAGCATTTT. It specifies CASSQDWGSQPQHF.

V usage is TRBV3-1 and J usage is TRBJ1-2; a weak D match, TRBD1 (5 bases). With 0 bases removed from V and 1 base from J, the gap between germline ends came to 18 bases. The CDR3 consists of 18 residues. Germline lookup yields CDR1 LGHDT and CDR2 YNNKEL (reference sequence). The CDR3 is CASSQDVLDSFFNYGYTF. The CDR3 DNA follows: TGTGCCAGCAGCCAAGACGTACTCGACAGCTTTTTTAACTATGGCTACACCTTC.

This clonotype has more than one count but fewer than ten. The V call is TRBV6-5, the J call TRBJ1-5, with D possibly being TRBD1 (6 bases). Between the trimmed V and J ends, which lost 4 bases and 4 bases, there was a span of 8 bases. Germline V CDR1 and CDR2: MNHEY, SVGAGI. There are 13 residues in the CDR3. The CDR3 nucleotides are TGTGCCAGCAGTTCCACAGGGAATCAGCCCCAGCATTTT. As protein: CASSSTGNQPQHF.

V and J are TRBV5-1 and TRBJ2-7, with 7 positions matching TRBD1. CDR1 is SGHRS, CDR2 YFSETQ, per germline. The length of the CDR3 is 14 residues. The junction had 7 bases not matched to a gene; V was cut back by 3 bases and J by 4 bases. CDR3 region: CASSSSARGYEQYF. The CDR3 bases are TGCGCCAGCAGCTCCTCGGCCAGGGGGTACGAGCAGTACTTC.

The chain joins TRBV4-1 to TRBJ2-1; a weak D match, TRBD1 (5 bases). Trimming shortened V by 4 bases and J by 7 bases, and 17 bases separated the two germline ends. Germline CDR1 and CDR2: MGHRA and YSYEKL. The CDR3 has 15 residues. The CDR3 DNA sequence: TGCGCCAGCAGCCCATCTCACGGGCAGGGAAATGAGCAGTTCTTC. Translated: CASSPSHGQGNEQFF.

This clonotype was observed at least ten times. The V gene is TRBV6-5, the J gene TRBJ1-6; D call uncertain. This CDR3 has 16 amino acids. With 2 bases removed from V and 1 base from J, the gap between germline ends came to 9 bases. Germline values: CDR1 MNHEY, CDR2 SVGAGI. Here the CDR3 DNA reads TGTGCCAGCAGTTACGATTGGAAGTCCTATAATTCACCCCTCCACTTT. The encoded protein is CASSYDWKSYNSPLHF.

This clonotype was observed many times. The V gene is TRBV5-6, the J gene TRBJ2-5, with 9 bases that match TRBD2. The CDR3 loop spans 15 amino acids. V lost 2 bases and J lost 4; bases outside the gene matches: 6. CDR1 SGHDT and CDR2 YYEEEE come from the germline V gene. CDR3 in DNA: TGTGCCAGCAGCTTACAGGCGACTAGCGGAGAGACCCAGTACTTC. This encodes CASSLQATSGETQYF.

This clonotype has more than one count but fewer than ten. CDR3 sequence (DNA): TGCAGTGCCCCCAAAGAGAACACTGAAGCTTTCTTT. This sequence encodes CSAPKENTEAFF. The V gene is TRBV20-1, the J gene TRBJ1-1, with D hard to call. Trimming took off 6 bases at V and 1 base at J, with 9 bases between the two ends. Germline CDR1 is DFQATT and CDR2 is SNEGSKA (reference sequence). The CDR3 length is 12 residues.

This clonotype was observed a handful of times. The V gene is TRBV7-9, the J gene TRBJ1-4, with a possible D match to TRBD1 (6 bases). Trimming took off 5 bases at V and 7 bases at J, with 20 bases between the two ends. The CDR3 covers 16 residues. Germline assignment: CDR1 SEHNR and CDR2 FQNEAQ (reference sequence). The CDR3 coding sequence is TGTGCCAGCAGCAAGCTGACAGGAAGTAGGGGTGAAAAACTGTTTTTT. Protein product: CASSKLTGSRGEKLFF.